Reported below is one T cell receptor (beta chain). Germline lookup yields CDR1 SGHTA and CDR2 FQGTGA. Trimming took 5 bases from V and 7 from J; bases not matched to a gene: 8. The CDR3 is 15 amino acids. This specimen belongs to a study of blood T cell repertoires in COVID-19. Looking at the study overall: COVID-19 samples, acute and convalescent, were from the United States, Italy and Spain. T cells, B-cell-depleted T cells, or PBMCs supplied cDNA or gDNA.

Per the original data handling: Estimation of nucleated cell counts was performed using reference gene primer amplification. Profiled with immunoSEQ multiplex PCR; TCRdb holds only in-frame clones, not every one. That table gives V, J and clone size, and the DNA gave D and trimming. Of around 50,000 clones in the sample, roughly 82% were seen once. The sequenced material came from peripheral blood. The sequence was collected from a woman aged 60-75 years with acute or convalescent COVID-19. The rearrangement links TRBV7-3 to TRBJ2-1; 10 bases are a match to TRBD2. The CDR3 protein is CASSHSGGLMNEQFF. The DNA of the CDR3 is TGTGCCAGCAGCCATAGCGGGGGGCTCATGAATGAGCAGTTCTTC.